This T cell receptor (beta chain) was recorded in a study of cytomegalovirus exposure and HLA in healthy donors. In the study overall: Most donors, roughly 77% of more than 300 genotyped, fell in the Caucasian-associated ancestry cluster.

The germline V gene has CDR1 SGHDT and CDR2 YYEEEE. The CDR3 contains 11 residues. V was clipped by 0 bases and J by 10 bases, with 7 bases between them. The PCR used 60 Vbeta and 13 Jbeta primers. Libraries were prepared by immunoSEQ multiplex PCR; TCRdb keeps only in-frame clonotypes and omits some of them. The sample gives about 110,000 clones, 55% to 75% of which show up once; 8.7% is in the top ten. This TCR was sampled from a man in his thirties or forties in good health and CMV-seropositive. The V call is TRBV5-6, the J call TRBJ1-1; D is unresolved. Sequencing was carried out using PBMCs. CDR3 bases: TGTGCCAGCAGCTTGGCCATCGGAGCTTTCTTT. Amino acids: CASSLAIGAFF.